Sequencing of this T cell receptor (beta chain) was carried out in a study of molecular identifiers for immune sequencing clone quantification. The use of previously described methods and listed TCR primers produced the bulk TCR libraries. TCRdb redid the calling of the PCR reads with MiXCR, one entry per CDR3 protein. The table has over 600,000 distinct CDR3 sequences, about 20% seen once. The CDR3 has 16 residues. Germline V gene lookup returns CDR1 SEHNR and CDR2 FQNEAQ (reference sequence). V was pared by 5 bases and J by 2 bases, with 4 bases of the junction left unmatched. Preparation of naive CD8 libraries involved roughly 18,000 to 1,100,000 sorted cells and 10%, 30% or 50% RNA.

Sequencing was done on a sample of naive CD8+ T cells from blood, with Jurkat cell RNA spiked in. The subset: FACS-sorted CD8+CD4-CCR7+CD45RA+ naive T cells. This chain connects TRBV7-9 to TRBJ2-1, with TRBD1 matching over 12 bases. The receptor was isolated from a human donor in good health. Some libraries in this study had Jurkat cell RNA spiked in. The CDR3 loop reads CASSPGDRGPYNEQFF. The CDR3 nucleotides are TGTGCCAGCAGCCCAGGGGACAGGGGGCCCTACAATGAGCAGTTCTTC.